The present T cell receptor (beta chain) was sequenced within a study of cytomegalovirus exposure and HLA in healthy donors. As for the study in general: Most genotyped donors, around 86% of about 400, had Caucasian-associated genetic ancestry. Overall study findings and caveats: Likely technical artifact: a cluster of highly shared sequence variants.

A multiplex PCR was run with 60 Vbeta primers and 13 Jbeta primers. Clones were sequenced by immunoSEQ multiplex PCR, and TCRdb holds only the in-frame ones, with some missing. The sample gives approximately 210,000 clones, around 83% of which show up once; 0.85% to 1.4% is in the top ten. Looked up from germline, CDR1 is SNHLY and CDR2 is FYNNEI. V lost 4 bases and J lost 2, with 12 bases in between. The CDR3 extends over 15 amino acids. Turning to this clone: Its specificity is unknown.

The clonotype comes from a woman aged 40 to 50 in good health and CMV-seronegative. V usage is TRBV2 and J usage is TRBJ2-1, with D possibly TRBD2 on 5 matching bases. Sequences were obtained from PBMCs. CDR3 sequence reads: CASSVGVSTYNEQFF. CDR3 DNA sequence: TGTGCCAGCAGTGTCGGGGTTTCTACCTACAATGAGCAGTTCTTC.